The 20 T cell receptor beta chains in this list originate from one sample, sequenced in a study of T cell changes during pregnancy in multiple sclerosis (dated by TCRdb to between 2019 and 2020). The library was built by means of the immunoSEQ multiplex PCR assay. Held by TCRdb, this immuneACCESS table contains in-frame sequences only and omits some clones. Under half of the omission traces to an unresolved V gene where checked; the cause of the rest is unknown. Across this sample there are about 43,000 clones, with 75% to 90% seen only once. The top ten clonotypes cover roughly 4.8% of the sample. Source: peripheral blood, taken in the second trimester of pregnancy. The receptors come from a female donor in good health, enrolled as a control in a pregnancy study.

The gene calls are TRBV6-6 and TRBJ1-1, with a tentative D call TRBD1 (6 bases). CDR3 size: 12 residues. V was trimmed by 4 bases and J by 11 bases, leaving 14 bases between them. The germline CDR1 and CDR2 sequences are MNHNY and SVGAGI (reference sequence). The CDR3 region has the DNA TGTGCCAGCAGTTTCTCGACAGGCCCCGCTTTCTTT. Its translation: CASSFSTGPAFF.

J is TRBJ1-1 and V is TRBV29-1; D unresolved. Germline V gene data show CDR1 as SQVTM and CDR2 as ANQGSEA. Deletions cut 2 bases from V and 1 base from J, with 5 bases between. The CDR3 covers 12 residues. The CDR3 sequence is CSVESGNTEAFF. CDR3 DNA sequence: TGCAGCGTTGAATCAGGGAACACTGAAGCTTTCTTT.

The genes are TRBV27 and TRBJ2-7, with 9 bases fitting TRBD1. The CDR3 consists of 15 residues. The J segment lost 5 bases and the V segment lost 0 bases, leaving 5 bases of the junction unmatched. Per the germline V gene, CDR1 is MNHEY and CDR2 is SMNVEV (reference sequence). CDR3 DNA: TGTGCCAGCAGTTTATCGACAGGGGGAGCGGACGAGCAGTACTTC. This encodes CASSLSTGGADEQYF.

Of note for this clone: The identical CDR3 is also encoded by other nucleotide sequences in the sample. This chain connects TRBV5-6 to TRBJ2-1, with TRBD2 matching 7 bases. Per germline, CDR1 SGHDT and CDR2 YYEEEE. This CDR3 has 15 residues. V lost 0 bases, J lost 6 bases, and 6 bases stayed unmatched. CDR3 coding DNA: TGTGCCAGCAGCTTGGGACTAGCCGGGGGCAATGAGCAGTTCTTC. Protein: CASSLGLAGGNEQFF.

This CDR3 is CASSQSGFTDTQYF. In DNA, the CDR3 is TGTGCCAGCAGCCAAAGCGGATTCACAGATACGCAGTATTTT. The chain couples TRBV7-8 to TRBJ2-3; a possible D gene is TRBD2 (5 bases). V was clipped by 5 bases and J by 2 bases, with 11 bases between them. Germline CDR1 reads SGHVS; CDR2 reads FQNEAQ. CDR3 length: 14 residues.

The chain recombines TRBV29-1 with TRBJ1-5; D may be TRBD1 (5 bases). The germline gives CDR1 SQVTM, CDR2 ANQGSEA. The CDR3 has 13 amino acids. Trimming stripped 8 bases from V and 4 bases from J, with 15 bases between. Here the CDR3 reads CSLLYRNNQPQHF. CDR3 nucleotide sequence: TGCAGCCTACTTTACAGGAATAATCAGCCCCAGCATTTT. The full variable domain, completed using reference TRBV29-1 and TRBJ1-5, is SAVISQKPSRDICQRGTSLTIQCQVDSQVTMMFWYRQQPGQSLTLIATANQGSEATYESGFVIDKFPISRPNLTFSTLTVSNMSPEDSSIYLCSLLYRNNQPQHFGDGTRLSIL.

This chain uses TRBV5-4 with TRBJ1-2; D may be TRBD1 (5 bases). Germline V CDR1 and CDR2: SGHNT, YYREEE (reference sequence). The germline V and J ends were trimmed by 6 bases and 5 bases, with 20 bases remaining between them. This CDR3 comprises 15 residues. The DNA for the CDR3 is TGTGCCAGCACATTAGGAGGGACCGCGGATTATGGCTACACCTTC. Amino acids: CASTLGGTADYGYTF.

V and J are TRBV18 and TRBJ2-7; TRBD1 might be the D (5 bases). Trimming left V 3 bases short and J 5 bases short, with 17 bases between. Per the germline V gene, CDR1 is KGHSH and CDR2 is LQKENI. The CDR3 length is 15 residues. CDR3 coding DNA: TGTGCCAGCTCACCCCTCCCAAGGGGAACGGACGAGCAGTACTTC. As protein: CASSPLPRGTDEQYF.

This sequence joins TRBV5-1 and TRBJ2-3; possible D gene TRBD2, 6 bases. V was trimmed by 0 bases and J by 2 bases, leaving 10 bases between them. There are 15 residues in the CDR3. CDR1 is SGHRS, CDR2 YFSETQ, per germline. The CDR3 spells CASSLELAVTDTQYF. CDR3 nucleotides: TGCGCCAGCAGCTTGGAACTAGCTGTCACAGATACGCAGTATTTT. The full variable domain, rest sourced from reference TRBV5-1 and TRBJ2-3, is KAGVTQTPRYLIKTRGQQVTLSCSPISGHRSVSWYQQTPGQGLQFLFEYFSETQRNKGNFPGRFSGRQFSNSRSEMNVSTLELGDSALYLCASSLELAVTDTQYFGPGTRLTVL.

V and J are TRBV5-6 and TRBJ1-4; D call uncertain. There are 14 residues in the CDR3. Trimming left V 1 base short and J 5 bases short, with 9 bases between. Germline V gene data show CDR1 as SGHDT and CDR2 as YYEEEE. The CDR3 sequence is CASSLKAGNEKLFF. The CDR3 coding sequence is TGTGCCAGCAGCTTGAAGGCAGGCAATGAAAAACTGTTTTTT.

The CDR3 DNA reads as TGTGCCAGCAGTGAATACTGGGACACTCCAAACATTCAGTACTTC. It yields the protein CASSEYWDTPNIQYF. J is TRBJ2-4 and V is TRBV6-1, with a tentative D call TRBD1 (6 bases). This CDR3 is built from 15 residues. Germline V gives CDR1 MNHNS, CDR2 SASEGT. Trimming shortened V by 2 bases and J by 6 bases, and 14 bases separated the two germline ends.

V usage is TRBV18 and J usage is TRBJ2-6, with a weak D call TRBD2 (5 bases). Germline CDR1 is KGHSH and CDR2 is LQKENI. The CDR3 is 18 amino acids. The germline V and J ends were trimmed by 2 bases and 2 bases, with 16 bases remaining between them. DNA for the CDR3: TGTGCCAGCTCACCAACACGGGGATCCAGGCCTGGGGCCAACGTCCTGACTTTC. Translated, it gives CASSPTRGSRPGANVLTF.

By frequency in the sample, this clone is medium-sized (0.01 to 0.1%). The genes are TRBV7-9 and TRBJ1-5, with D hard to call. Germline assignment: CDR1 SEHNR and CDR2 FQNEAQ (reference sequence). CDR3 length: 16 residues. V gave up 1 base and J gave up 1 base, with 11 bases separating them. The CDR3 is CASSLVGGSSNQPQHF. The DNA for the CDR3 is TGTGCCAGCAGCTTAGTTGGAGGGAGCAGCAATCAGCCCCAGCATTTT. Together with reference TRBV7-9 and TRBJ1-5, the CDR3 gives the full variable domain: DTGVSQNPRHKITKRGQNVTFRCDPISEHNRLYWYRQTLGQGPEFLTYFQNEAQLEKSRLLSDRFSAERPKGSFSTLEIQRTEQGDSAMYLCASSLVGGSSNQPQHFGDGTRLSIL.

The chain uses TRBV7-9 and TRBJ1-4; 8 bases map to TRBD1. The CDR3 spans 15 residues. The V and J ends lost 4 bases and 7 bases, in that order; junction bases with no gene match: 8. Germline V gene sequence: CDR1 SEHNR, CDR2 FQNEAQ (reference sequence). The CDR3 loop reads CASSWGTGSSEKLFF. Here the CDR3 DNA reads TGTGCCAGCAGCTGGGGGACAGGTTCCTCTGAAAAACTGTTTTTT.

V and J are TRBV5-8 and TRBJ2-1, with 9 bases aligning to TRBD2. Germline V lookup: CDR1 SGHTS, CDR2 YDEGEE. The CDR3 covers 16 residues. V trimming: 0 bases; J trimming: 4 bases; junction bases outside the gene matches: 5. Here the CDR3 reads CASSLVSSGVYNEQFF. The CDR3 nucleotides are TGTGCCAGCAGCTTGGTTTCTAGCGGGGTTTACAATGAGCAGTTCTTC.

This chain links TRBV4-3 with TRBJ2-3; D uncertain. Per the germline V gene, CDR1 is LGHNA and CDR2 is YSLEER. This CDR3 has 14 amino acids. Trimming shortened V by 0 bases and J by 4 bases, and 8 bases separated the two germline ends. The CDR3 coding sequence is TGCGCCAGCAGCCAAGATGTCAGATCAGATACGCAGTATTTT. Translation gives CASSQDVRSDTQYF.

The V call is TRBV7-9, the J call TRBJ2-3, with 7 bases fitting TRBD2. This CDR3 has 15 residues. CDR1 and CDR2 (germline): SEHNR, FQNEAQ (reference sequence). Trimming removed 5 bases from V and 6 bases from J; junction bases left unmatched: 11. CDR3 sequence reads: CASSHPSGVNDTQYF. In nucleotides, the CDR3 is TGTGCCAGCAGCCACCCCAGCGGGGTGAATGATACGCAGTATTTT.

V and J are TRBV19 and TRBJ1-5, with TRBD1 matching 8 bases. There are 15 residues in the CDR3. Germline CDR1 reads LNHDA; CDR2 reads SQIVND (reference sequence). Trimming took 4 bases from V and 1 from J; bases not matched to a gene: 3. The CDR3 sequence: CASSTRGLSNQPQHF. Written as DNA, the CDR3 is TGTGCCAGTAGTACCAGGGGGCTGAGCAATCAGCCCCAGCATTTT.

The DNA of the CDR3 is TGCGCCAGCAGTGCGGGGGGGAACACTGAAGCTTTCTTT. Translated, it gives CASSAGGNTEAFF. The chain joins TRBV10-2 to TRBJ1-1, with D perhaps TRBD1 (5 bases). The germline CDR1 and CDR2 sequences are WSHSY and SAAADI. The CDR3 extends over 13 amino acids. With 4 bases removed from V and 1 base from J, the gap between germline ends came to 7 bases.

The chain joins TRBV14 to TRBJ1-2; tentatively, D is TRBD1 (6 bases). This CDR3 is 16 amino acids long. Germline loops: CDR1 SGHDN, CDR2 FVKESK. V lost 4 bases and J 1 base, leaving 16 bases between the germline ends. This chain's CDR3 is CASSPSGGPLNYGYTF. The DNA for the CDR3 is TGTGCCAGCAGCCCCTCGGGGGGGCCCCTTAACTATGGCTACACCTTC.